This T cell receptor beta chain came from a study of human T cells and chemical hapten exposure. As for the study in general: Mainly, slight library volume differences in the pool made TCR yields vary.

From whole blood left unfractionated, total RNA was extracted. The CDR3 sequence is 16 residues long. Germline assignment: CDR1 SGHRS and CDR2 YFSETQ. The ends were cut back, 0 bases at V and 5 bases at J, with 17 bases in the middle. The library labeled individual cDNA molecules by adding unique molecular identifiers to them. Original processing notes: Sampled TCR counts reached a median of around 94,000 per sample, with values ranging from 23,224 to 690,600. TCRdb recomputed calls from the 5' RACE reads with MiXCR, one row per CDR3 protein. The V and J calls were not made by the authors but by TCRdb's processing. The sample comprises approximately 140,000 distinct CDR3 sequences, 4.1% of which are singletons, and 1.3% to 1.5% rests with the top ten. This clonotype has a count of ten or more.

The sequence was obtained from a female donor in good health. The chain recombines TRBV5-1 with TRBJ1-1; D gene uncertain. The CDR3 protein is CASSLGTRYGGTEAFF. CDR3 DNA sequence: TGCGCCAGCAGCTTGGGGACTCGGTATGGCGGGACTGAAGCTTTCTTT.